These 8 T cell receptor beta chains came from one sample sequenced in a study of blood T cell repertoires in COVID-19. The method was immunoSEQ multiplex PCR; TCRdb's version includes in-frame clones alone and lacks a portion of them. The sample records tens of thousands of clones, 83% being singletons. The sequenced sample was peripheral blood. Source of these receptors: a human donor in a cohort sampled during active COVID-19.

The chain joins TRBV5-1 to TRBJ1-6, with a weak D call TRBD1 (5 bases). CDR1 is SGHRS and CDR2 is YFSETQ in the germline V gene. CDR3 length: 20 residues. V dropped 0 bases and J dropped 10 bases, with 29 bases sitting between them. CDR3 region: CASSLATLGGRGTDLSPLHF. DNA for the CDR3: TGCGCCAGCAGCTTGGCTACCTTGGGGGGGAGAGGAACGGATTTGTCACCCCTCCACTTT.

The chain employs TRBV18 and TRBJ2-4; D possibly corresponds to TRBD1 (6 bases). The CDR3 spans 13 residues. V was trimmed by 6 bases and J by 16 bases, leaving 22 bases between them. CDR1 is KGHSH, CDR2 LQKENI, per germline. The CDR3 is CASSPEHGGGSYF. CDR3 nucleotide sequence: TGTGCCAGCTCCCCTGAACACGGTGGGGGCTCTTACTTC.

The chain links TRBV5-1 to TRBJ2-2; 7 bases align to TRBD2. V was pared by 0 bases and J by 3 bases, with 5 bases of the junction left unmatched. Germline CDR1 and CDR2: SGHRS and YFSETQ. CDR3 length: 16 amino acids. CDR3 loop: CASSLAGGGDTGELFF. The CDR3 nucleotides are TGCGCCAGCAGCTTGGCTGGCGGGGGAGACACCGGGGAGCTGTTTTTT. Supplemented by reference TRBV5-1 and TRBJ2-2, the full variable domain reads KAGVTQTPRYLIKTRGQQVTLSCSPISGHRSVSWYQQTPGQGLQFLFEYFSETQRNKGNFPGRFSGRQFSNSRSEMNVSTLELGDSALYLCASSLAGGGDTGELFFGEGSRLTVL.

V gene TRBV11-2 combines with J gene TRBJ2-7; maybe TRBD2 (6 bases). With 5 bases removed from V and 4 bases from J, the gap between germline ends came to 18 bases. In germline, CDR1 is SGHAT, CDR2 FQNNGV. The CDR3 consists of 15 residues. The CDR3 nucleotides are TGTGCCAGCAGCCCCACCTTGGGGAGGTCATACGAGCAGTACTTC. As protein: CASSPTLGRSYEQYF.

This clone was detected a few times. The chain combines TRBV7-8 with TRBJ2-7; TRBD1 might be the D (6 bases). CDR3 length: 14 residues. Trimming stripped 6 bases from V and 6 bases from J, with 18 bases between. From germline, CDR1 is SGHVS and CDR2 FQNEAQ. CDR3 DNA sequence: TGTGCCAGCAGACAAATCACCAGGGGCGGCGAGCAGTACTTC. Translation: CASRQITRGGEQYF.

The chain has TRBV7-3 and TRBJ2-7, with 9 bases matching TRBD1. Germline CDR1 is SGHTA and CDR2 is FQGTGA. The V gene end was trimmed by 3 bases and the J gene end by 7 bases; junction bases not matched to a gene: 16. The length of the CDR3 is 17 residues. The CDR3 loop reads CASSLAAMDRGLGEQYF. DNA for the CDR3: TGTGCCAGCAGCTTGGCCGCCATGGACAGGGGACTGGGAGAGCAGTACTTC.

This clone came up once. The V call is TRBV6-4, the J call TRBJ1-5; D is possibly TRBD1 (5 bases). In germline, CDR1 is MRHNA, CDR2 SNTAGT. The CDR3 consists of 18 residues. Trimming took 4 bases from V and 3 from J, leaving 22 bases between them. CDR3 residues: CASSGGASPATFNQPQHF. In nucleotides, the CDR3 is TGTGCCAGCAGTGGGGGCGCCTCCCCCGCCACTTTCAATCAGCCCCAGCATTTT.

The gene calls are TRBV27 and TRBJ1-2; 7 nucleotides agree with TRBD1. J gave up 3 bases and V 3 bases, and 13 bases lay outside the gene matches. This CDR3 has 17 residues. Germline assignment: CDR1 MNHEY and CDR2 SMNVEV (reference sequence). The CDR3 DNA is TGTGCCAGCAGTTTGCTCTCCATTGGACAGGTCCACTATGGCTACACCTTC. It specifies CASSLLSIGQVHYGYTF.